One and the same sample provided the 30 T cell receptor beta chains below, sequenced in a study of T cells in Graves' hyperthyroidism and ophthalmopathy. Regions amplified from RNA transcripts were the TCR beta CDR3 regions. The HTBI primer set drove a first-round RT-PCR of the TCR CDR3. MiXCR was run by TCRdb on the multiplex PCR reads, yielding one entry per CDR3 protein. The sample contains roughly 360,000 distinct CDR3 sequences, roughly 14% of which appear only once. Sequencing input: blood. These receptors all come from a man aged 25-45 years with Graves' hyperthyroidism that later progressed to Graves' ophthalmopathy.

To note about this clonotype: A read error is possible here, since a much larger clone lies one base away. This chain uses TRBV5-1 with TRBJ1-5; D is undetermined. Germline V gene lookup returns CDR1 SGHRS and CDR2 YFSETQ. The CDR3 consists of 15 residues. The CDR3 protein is CASILAPGSNQPQHF. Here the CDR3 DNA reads TGCGCCAGCATCTTGGCCCCGGGAAGCAATCAGCCCCAGCATTTT.

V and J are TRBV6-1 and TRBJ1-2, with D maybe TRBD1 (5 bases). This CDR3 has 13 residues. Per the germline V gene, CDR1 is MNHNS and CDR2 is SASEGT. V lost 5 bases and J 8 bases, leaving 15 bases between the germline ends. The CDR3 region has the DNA TGTGCCAGCAGTCCGGAAGGGGCTAAGGGCTACACCTTC. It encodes CASSPEGAKGYTF.

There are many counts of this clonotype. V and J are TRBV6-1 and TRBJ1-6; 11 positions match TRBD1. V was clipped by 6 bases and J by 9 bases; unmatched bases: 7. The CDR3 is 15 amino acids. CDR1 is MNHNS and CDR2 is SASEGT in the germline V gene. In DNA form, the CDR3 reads TGTGCCAGCAGGGGACAGGGGGTCCGTATTTCACCCCTCCACTTT. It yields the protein CASRGQGVRISPLHF.

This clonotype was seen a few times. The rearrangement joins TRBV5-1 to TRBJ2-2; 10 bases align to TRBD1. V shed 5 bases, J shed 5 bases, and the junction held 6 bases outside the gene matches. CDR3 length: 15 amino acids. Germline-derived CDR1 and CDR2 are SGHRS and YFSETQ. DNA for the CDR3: TGCGCCAGCAGGCGGGACAGGGGAAGAACCGGGGAGCTGTTTTTT. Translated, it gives CASRRDRGRTGELFF. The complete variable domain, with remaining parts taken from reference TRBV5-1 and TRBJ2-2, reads KAGVTQTPRYLIKTRGQQVTLSCSPISGHRSVSWYQQTPGQGLQFLFEYFSETQRNKGNFPGRFSGRQFSNSRSEMNVSTLELGDSALYLCASRRDRGRTGELFFGEGSRLTVL.

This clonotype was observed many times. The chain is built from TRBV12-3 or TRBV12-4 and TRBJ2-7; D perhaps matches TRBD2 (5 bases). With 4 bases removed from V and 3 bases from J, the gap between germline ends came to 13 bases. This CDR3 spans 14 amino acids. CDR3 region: CASSSRGLNYEQYF. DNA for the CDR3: TGTGCCAGCAGTTCGCGCGGACTGAACTACGAGCAGTACTTC.

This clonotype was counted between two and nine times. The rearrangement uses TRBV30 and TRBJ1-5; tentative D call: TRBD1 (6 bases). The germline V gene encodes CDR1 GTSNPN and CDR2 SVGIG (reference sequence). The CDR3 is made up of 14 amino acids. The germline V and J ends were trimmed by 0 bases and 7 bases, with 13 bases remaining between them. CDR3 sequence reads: CAWSVRGGEQPQHF. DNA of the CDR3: TGTGCCTGGAGTGTACGAGGGGGTGAACAGCCCCAGCATTTT.

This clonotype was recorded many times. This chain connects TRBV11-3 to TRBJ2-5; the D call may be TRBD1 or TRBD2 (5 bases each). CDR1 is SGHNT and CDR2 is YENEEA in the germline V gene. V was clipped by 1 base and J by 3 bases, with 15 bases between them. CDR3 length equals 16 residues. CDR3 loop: CASSLGGRLVEETQYF. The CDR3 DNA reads TGTGCCAGCAGCTTAGGGGGGAGACTGGTAGAAGAGACCCAGTACTTC.

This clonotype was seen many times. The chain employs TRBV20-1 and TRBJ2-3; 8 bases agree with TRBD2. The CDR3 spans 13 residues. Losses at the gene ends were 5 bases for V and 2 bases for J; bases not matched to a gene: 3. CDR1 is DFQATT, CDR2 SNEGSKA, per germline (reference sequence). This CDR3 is CSAWTSTTDTQYF. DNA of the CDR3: TGCAGTGCTTGGACTAGCACCACAGATACGCAGTATTTT.

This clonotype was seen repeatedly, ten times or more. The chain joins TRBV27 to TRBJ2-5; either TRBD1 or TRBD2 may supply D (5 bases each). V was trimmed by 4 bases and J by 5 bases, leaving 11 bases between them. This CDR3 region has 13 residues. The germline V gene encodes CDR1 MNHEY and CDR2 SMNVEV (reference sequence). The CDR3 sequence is CASSSRDGETQYF. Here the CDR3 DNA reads TGTGCCAGCAGTTCCCGGGACGGGGAGACCCAGTACTTC.

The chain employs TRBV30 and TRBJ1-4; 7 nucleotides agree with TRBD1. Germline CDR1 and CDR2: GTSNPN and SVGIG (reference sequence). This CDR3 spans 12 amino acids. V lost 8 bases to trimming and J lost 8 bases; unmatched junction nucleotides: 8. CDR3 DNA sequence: TGTGCCCAGAACAGGGGTAGGGAAAAACTGTTTTTT. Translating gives CAQNRGREKLFF.

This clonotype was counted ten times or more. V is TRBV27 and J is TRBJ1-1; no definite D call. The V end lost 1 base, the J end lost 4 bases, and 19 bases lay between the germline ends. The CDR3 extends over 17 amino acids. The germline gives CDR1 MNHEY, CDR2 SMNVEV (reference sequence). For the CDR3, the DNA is TGTGCCAGCAGTTTATTTGGTTTGGGAGGGTTGCGCACTGAAGCTTTCTTT. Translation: CASSLFGLGGLRTEAFF.

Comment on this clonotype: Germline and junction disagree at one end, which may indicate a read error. The CDR3 nucleotides read TGTGCCAGCTCACCACGGCTAGCGGGGGGGAGATACAATGAGCAGTCCTTC. Its translation: CASSPRLAGGRYNEQSF. J is TRBJ2-1 and V is TRBV18; 12 bases align to TRBD2. The length of the CDR3 is 17 residues. CDR1 KGHSH and CDR2 LQKENI come from the germline V gene.

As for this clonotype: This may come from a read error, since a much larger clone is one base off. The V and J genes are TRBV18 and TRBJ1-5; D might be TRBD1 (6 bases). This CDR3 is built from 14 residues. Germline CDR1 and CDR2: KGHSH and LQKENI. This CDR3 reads CAGSPSQGRQPQHF. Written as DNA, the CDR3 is TGTGCCGGCTCACCATCCCAGGGGAGGCAGCCCCAGCATTTT.

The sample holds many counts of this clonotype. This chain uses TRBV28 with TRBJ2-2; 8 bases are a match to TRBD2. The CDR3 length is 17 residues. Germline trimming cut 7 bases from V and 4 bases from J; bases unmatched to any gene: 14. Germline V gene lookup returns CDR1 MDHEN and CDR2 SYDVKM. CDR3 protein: CASTRLSLAGRTGELFF. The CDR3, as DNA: TGTGCCAGCACCCGCCTTAGTTTAGCGGGGCGCACCGGGGAGCTGTTTTTT. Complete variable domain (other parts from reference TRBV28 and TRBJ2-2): DVKVTQSSRYLVKRTGEKVFLECVQDMDHENMFWYRQDPGLGLRLIYFSYDVKMKEKGDIPEGYSVSREKKERFSLILESASTNQTSMYLCASTRLSLAGRTGELFFGEGSRLTVL.

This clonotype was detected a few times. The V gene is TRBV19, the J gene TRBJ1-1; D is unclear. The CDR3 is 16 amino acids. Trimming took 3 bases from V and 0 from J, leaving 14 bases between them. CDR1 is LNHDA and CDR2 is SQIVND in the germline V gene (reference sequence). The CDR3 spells CASSIGAGEMNTEAFF. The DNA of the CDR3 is TGTGCCAGTAGTATCGGCGCCGGTGAGATGAACACTGAAGCTTTCTTT. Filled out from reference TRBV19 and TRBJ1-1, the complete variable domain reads DGGITQSPKYLFRKEGQNVTLSCEQNLNHDAMYWYRQDPGQGLRLIYYSQIVNDFQKGDIAEGYSVSREKKESFPLTVTSAQKNPTAFYLCASSIGAGEMNTEAFFGQGTRLTVV.

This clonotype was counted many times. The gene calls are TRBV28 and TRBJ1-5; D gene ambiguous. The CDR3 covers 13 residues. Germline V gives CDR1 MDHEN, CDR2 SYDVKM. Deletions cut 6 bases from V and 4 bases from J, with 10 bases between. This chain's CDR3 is CASSFGGNQPQHF. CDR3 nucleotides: TGTGCCAGCAGCTTTGGAGGGAATCAGCCCCAGCATTTT.

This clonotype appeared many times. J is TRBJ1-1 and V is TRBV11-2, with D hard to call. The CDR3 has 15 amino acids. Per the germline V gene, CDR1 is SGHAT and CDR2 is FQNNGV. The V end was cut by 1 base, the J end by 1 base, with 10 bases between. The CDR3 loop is CASSLGTGWNTEAFF. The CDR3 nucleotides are TGTGCCAGCAGCTTAGGAACGGGGTGGAACACTGAAGCTTTCTTT.

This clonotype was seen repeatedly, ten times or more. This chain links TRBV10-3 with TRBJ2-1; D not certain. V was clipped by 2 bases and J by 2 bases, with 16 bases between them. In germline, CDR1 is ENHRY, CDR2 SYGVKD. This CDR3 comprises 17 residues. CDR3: CAISEIRPSQAYNEQFF. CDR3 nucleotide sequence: TGTGCCATCAGTGAGATCAGACCATCTCAGGCCTACAATGAGCAGTTCTTC.

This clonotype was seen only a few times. The CDR3 loop reads CASSNQVTGELFF. The CDR3 DNA follows: TGTGCCAGCAGTAATCAGGTCACCGGGGAGCTGTTTTTT. The genes are TRBV6-1 and TRBJ2-2; D is unclear. This CDR3 comprises 13 residues. The V end was cut by 5 bases, the J end by 4 bases, with 8 bases between. Germline CDR1 reads MNHNS; CDR2 reads SASEGT.

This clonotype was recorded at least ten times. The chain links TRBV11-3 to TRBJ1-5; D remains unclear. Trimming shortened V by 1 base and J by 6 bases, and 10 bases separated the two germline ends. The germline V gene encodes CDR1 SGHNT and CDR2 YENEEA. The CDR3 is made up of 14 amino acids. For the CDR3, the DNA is TGTGCCAGCAGCTTAGGTAATGCGGGTCAGCCCCAGCATTTT. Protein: CASSLGNAGQPQHF.

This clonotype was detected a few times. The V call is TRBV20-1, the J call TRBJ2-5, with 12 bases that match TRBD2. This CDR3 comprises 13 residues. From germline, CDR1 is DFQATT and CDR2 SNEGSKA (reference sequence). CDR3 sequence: CSPSGGAGETQYF. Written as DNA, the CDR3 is TGCAGCCCTAGCGGGGGGGCCGGTGAGACCCAGTACTTC.

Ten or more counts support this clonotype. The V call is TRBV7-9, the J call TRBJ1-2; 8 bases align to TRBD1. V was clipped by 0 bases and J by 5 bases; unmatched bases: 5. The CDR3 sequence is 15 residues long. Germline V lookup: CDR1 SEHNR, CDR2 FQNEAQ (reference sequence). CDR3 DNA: TGTGCCAGCAGCTTAGCTGGCAGGGGGCCTTATGGCTACACCTTC. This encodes CASSLAGRGPYGYTF.

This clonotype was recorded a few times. The CDR3 reads CASSYSGQGIYEQYF. CDR3 DNA: TGTGCCAGCAGTTACAGCGGACAGGGGATCTACGAGCAGTACTTC. The chain recombines TRBV6-2 or TRBV6-3 with TRBJ2-7; TRBD1 aligns across 9 bases. The V and J ends lost 2 bases and 3 bases, in that order; junction bases with no gene match: 5. The germline V gene has CDR1 MNHEY and CDR2 SVGEGT. This CDR3 has 15 residues.

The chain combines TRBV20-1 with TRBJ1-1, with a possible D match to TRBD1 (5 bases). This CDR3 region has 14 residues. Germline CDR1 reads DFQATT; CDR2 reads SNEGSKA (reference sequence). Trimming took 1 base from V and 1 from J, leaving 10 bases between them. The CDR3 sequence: CSARGAQENTEAFF. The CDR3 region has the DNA TGCAGTGCTAGAGGCGCACAGGAGAACACTGAAGCTTTCTTT.

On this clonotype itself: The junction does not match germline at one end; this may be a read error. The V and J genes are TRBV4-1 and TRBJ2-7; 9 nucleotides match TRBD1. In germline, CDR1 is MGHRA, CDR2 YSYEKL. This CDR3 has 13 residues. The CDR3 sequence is CASSQVDRGERYF. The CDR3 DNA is TGCGCCAGCAGCCAAGTGGACAGGGGAGAGCGGTACTTC.

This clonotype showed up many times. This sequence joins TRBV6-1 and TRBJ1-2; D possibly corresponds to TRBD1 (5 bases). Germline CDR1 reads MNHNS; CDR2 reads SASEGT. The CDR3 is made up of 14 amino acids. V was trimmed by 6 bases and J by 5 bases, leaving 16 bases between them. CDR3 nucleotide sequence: TGTGCCAGCAGGGTTTTGGAGGGACCATATGGCTACACCTTC. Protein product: CASRVLEGPYGYTF.

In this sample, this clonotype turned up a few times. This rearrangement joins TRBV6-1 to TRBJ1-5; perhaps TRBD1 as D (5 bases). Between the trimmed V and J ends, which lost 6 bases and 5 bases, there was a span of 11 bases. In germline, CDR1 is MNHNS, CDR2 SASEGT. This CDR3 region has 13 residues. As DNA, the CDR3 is TGTGCCAGCAGACGCCTCAGGGATCAGCCCCAGCATTTT. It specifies CASRRLRDQPQHF.

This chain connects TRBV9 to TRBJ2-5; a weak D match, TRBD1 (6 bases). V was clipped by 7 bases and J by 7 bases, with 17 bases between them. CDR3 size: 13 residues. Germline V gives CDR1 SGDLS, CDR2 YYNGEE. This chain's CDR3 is CASQGSLTGTQYF. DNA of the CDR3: TGTGCCAGCCAGGGGAGCCTGACGGGGACCCAGTACTTC.

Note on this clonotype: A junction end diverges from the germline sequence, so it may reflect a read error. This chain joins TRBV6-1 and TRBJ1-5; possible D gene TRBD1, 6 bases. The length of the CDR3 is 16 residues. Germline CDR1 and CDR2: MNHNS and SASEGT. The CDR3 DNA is TGTGCCAGCAACCCCGAGGGGACAAATCTACTACGGCCCCATCATTTT. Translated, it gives CASNPEGTNLLRPHHF.

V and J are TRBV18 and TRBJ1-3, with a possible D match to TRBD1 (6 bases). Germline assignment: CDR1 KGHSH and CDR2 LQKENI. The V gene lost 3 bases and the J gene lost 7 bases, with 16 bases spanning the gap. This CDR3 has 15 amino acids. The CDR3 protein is CASSPPRGMSNTIYF. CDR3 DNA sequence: TGTGCCAGCTCACCGCCCAGGGGTATGAGTAACACCATATATTTT.